This TCR beta chain was documented in a study of blood T cells in healthy people across ages (dated by TCRdb to the mid-2010s). With respect to the entire study: In model experiments, roughly one uniquely barcoded TCR beta cDNA molecule per two T cells was captured by template switching. Age-related changes in TCR beta repertoire diversity were measured in the study by deep sequencing normalized with unique cDNA molecular identifiers. Donors were grouped into four age groups: young (average roughly 16 years), middle-aged (less than 40), aged (62) and long-lived (approximately 78). Two additional independent replicas of 1 million unique cDNA reads from the same blood draw were analyzed for two donors (one aged 18 to 30 and one aged 80 or older). Results the study describes overall, beyond this receptor: As age increased, observed TCR beta diversity per million T cells dropped in a roughly linear way, and a significant reduction was already evident by age 40. The long-lived group showed more naive CD4+ T cells, fewer expanded clones and increased TCR diversity than the aged group, suggesting age selection. The CMV infection status of donors was not known, potentially confounding age-related changes in expanded clonotypes. A strong correlation was found between observed TCR beta diversity and the percentage of naive T cells measured by flow cytometry. Bulk unsorted PBMC profiling prevented conclusive comparison of naive and antigen-experienced compartments. Estimates of total diversity from one million sequenced T cells were regarded as lower bounds and underestimates.

Comment on this clonotype: The target of this receptor is not known. Base qualities were left out, and no much larger clone turns up one base away.

Donors were 30 to 45 systemically healthy Caucasian individuals from Russia aged 6 to 90 years. Approximately 9.3 milliliters of peripheral blood were drawn from each donor into EDTA-treated Vacutainer tubes. PBMCs were isolated by Ficoll-Paque density-gradient centrifugation, with at least 6 million obtained per sample. Trizol reagent was used to extract total RNA from the PBMCs, yielding at least 6 micrograms per sample. For every donor, an aliquot of PBMCs went through flow cytometry to measure the percentages of naive CD45RAhigh/CD27high T cells. The CDR1 and CDR2 encoded by the germline V gene are SGHTA and FQGNSA. At the junction V is shortened by 1 base and J by 5 bases, with 18 bases in between. The cysteine opens and the phenylalanine closes a CDR3 of 16 amino acids. Only the CDR3 part of the read is kept: 48 bases, read in frame from the first base. The library was produced with 5' RACE. The sequencer was an Illumina HiSeq 2500. The second PCR ran for about 7 to 11 cycles and used a J-beta primer mix along with a sample-barcoded 5' primer. A unique molecular identifier was introduced onto each TCR beta cDNA molecule by a template-switch 5' adaptor carrying 12 random nucleotides. Each sample yielded at least 2.5 million CDR3-containing paired-end reads. All of the RNA was converted into first-strand cDNA using the Mint cDNA synthesis kit, with a TRBC-specific oligonucleotide serving as the primer. Following uracil-DNA glycosylase treatment, a first 18-cycle PCR with universal primers M1SS and BC2_uni_R was performed on all cDNA. Regarding the original processing steps: Normalization of each sample was performed by random selection of 1 million high-quality reads, each carrying a distinct molecular identifier. Reads with shared molecular identifiers were discarded instead of being binned into consensus sequences. MiTCR, run with a Q25 quality threshold and the strictest error-elimination algorithm, handled CDR3 identification, clonotype clustering and error correction. A nonparametric unseen species model with Euler transformation was used to estimate lower-bound total TCR beta diversity. TCRdb reanalyzed the raw reads on its own, using fastp at Q25 for trimming and MiXCR for clone calling, and kept in-frame beta chains. Records with the same CDR3 protein are collapsed into one entry carrying the most frequent genes and DNA. These V and J calls originate from TCRdb's pipeline instead of the authors' own analysis. The sample records more than 750,000 distinct CDR3 sequences, about 28% of which are singletons. The top ten clones comprise 10% of the sample.

These data also featured in a second study, about T cells of mothers and their children. The second study also describes: Nine systemically healthy Caucasian individuals, comprising three mothers and their six children, were included as donors. cDNA synthesis used all of the extracted RNA, with around 1.6 ug of RNA in each 15 ul reaction. In the second PCR, the M1S primer introduced both the sample barcodes and 2-4 random nucleotides. More than 9 million TCR beta CDR3 reads were obtained from each mother, and about 3 million reads were obtained from each child. Thymic selection similarly shapes TCR recombination output in related and unrelated pairs, with minor effect from inherited differences. Normalized repertoire overlap was always slightly but never significantly higher in related than unrelated mother-child pairs. No persistent microchimeric T cell clones were detected, at a sensitivity of approximately 100 clones per million clonotypes. In the study, deep NGS was used to compare the TCR beta repertoires of mothers and children, and features distinguishing related mother-child pairs from unrelated individuals were sought. Mothers averaged roughly 40 +/- 4 years of age and children averaged approximately 12 +/- 4 years. After adapters were ligated using NEBNext reagents, the libraries underwent 100+100 nt paired-end sequencing on an Illumina HiSeq 2000. To avoid cross-contamination, the mother libraries and the child libraries were prepared a month apart and sequenced in separate runs. Each donor had between 500,000 and 2,000,000 distinct TCR beta clonotypes identified. Naive TCR beta clonotypes were estimated from low-frequency clonotypes matched to each donor's FACS-determined naive share, without sorting.

This TCR came from a woman aged 40 to 50 in good health. The specimen sequenced was blood. Recombination connected TRBV7-2 to TRBJ2-7; TRBD1 is a weak D gene call, 6 bases matching. The CDR3 reads CASSLGWTAIRNEQYF. The base sequence is TGTGCCAGCAGCTTAGGATGGACAGCGATAAGGAACGAGCAGTACTTC. Outside the CDR3, residues come from the reference TRBV7-2 and TRBJ2-7 proteins, so the full variable domain is: GAGVSQSPSNKVTEKGKDVELRCDPISGHTALYWYRQSLGQGLEFLIYFQGNSAPDKSGLPSDRFSAERTGGSVSTLTIQRTQQEDSAVYLCASSLGWTAIRNEQYFGPGTRLTVT.